The 3 T cell receptor beta chains presented below share a single source sample, sequenced in a study of blood T cell repertoires in COVID-19. Clones were sequenced by immunoSEQ multiplex PCR, and TCRdb holds only the in-frame ones, with some missing. The sample lists some 130,000 clones, approximately 84% seen once, with about 5.5% in the top ten. The specimen was PBMCs or T cells enriched from blood (not recorded which). The source of these receptors is a man between 35 and 55 years old with acute COVID-19.

The gene calls are TRBV19 and TRBJ2-1, with 7 nucleotides matching TRBD2. Germline V gives CDR1 LNHDA, CDR2 SQIVND (reference sequence). V lost 5 bases to trimming and J lost 7 bases; unmatched junction nucleotides: 5. CDR3 length: 13 amino acids. CDR3 sequence: CASSSLGGNEQFF. Written as DNA, the CDR3 is TGTGCCAGTAGTTCCCTGGGGGGGAATGAGCAGTTCTTC.

The chain links TRBV19 to TRBJ2-3, with D unclear. CDR1 and CDR2 (germline): LNHDA, SQIVND (reference sequence). The V and J ends lost 5 bases and 4 bases respectively, with 7 bases between them. CDR3 length: 12 amino acids. Here the CDR3 DNA reads TGTGCCAGTAGTCTACGTCCAGATACGCAGTATTTT. Its translation: CASSLRPDTQYF.

The chain is built from TRBV9 and TRBJ2-5; a possible D gene is TRBD2 (5 bases). Germline assignment: CDR1 SGDLS and CDR2 YYNGEE. Between the trimmed V and J ends, which lost 0 bases and 0 bases, there was a span of 24 bases. The CDR3 length is 20 residues. The CDR3 DNA sequence: TGTGCCAGCAGCGTAGCCCTCCCGGTGGTGGGAGTTTCGTACCAAGAGACCCAGTACTTC. As protein: CASSVALPVVGVSYQETQYF. Filled out from reference TRBV9 and TRBJ2-5, the complete variable domain reads DSGVTQTPKHLITATGQRVTLRCSPRSGDLSVYWYQQSLDQGLQFLIQYYNGEERAKGNILERFSAQQFPDLHSELNLSSLELGDSALYFCASSVALPVVGVSYQETQYFGPGTRLLVL.